This T cell receptor beta chain was recovered during a study of shared clonotypes between healthy human individuals. Study-wide results and limits: Genetic and exposure-history diversity was limited by the small donor number.

TCRdb keeps only in-frame clones here, not all; method: immunoSEQ multiplex PCR. The sample has 550,000 to 700,000 clones, 60% to 75% seen once. Of note for this clone: Its antigen is as yet unknown.

Germline V gene sequence: CDR1 SGHRS, CDR2 YFSETQ. The CDR3 is made up of 14 amino acids. V was clipped by 4 bases and J by 9 bases, with 17 bases between them. The chain links TRBV5-1 to TRBJ2-1, with TRBD1 as a possible D gene (6 bases). The clonotype comes from a woman aged 25 to 39 in good health. Sequences were obtained from memory CD4+ T cells sorted from blood. Subset denoted: CD45RA-negative fraction. CDR3 in amino acids: CASSGTPGAGEQFF. The CDR3 bases are TGCGCCAGCAGCGGGACCCCAGGGGCCGGTGAGCAGTTCTTC.